This T cell receptor beta chain emerged from a study of T cell clonotyping in hematopoietic cell transplantation. Time point specified: recipient sample about 28 days before transplant, after cytoreduction. The table came from immunoSEQ multiplex PCR; TCRdb's copy has only in-frame clones and leaves some out. The sample comprises some 9,400 clones, about 88% of which are singletons, and 27% rests with the top ten. J was trimmed by 11 bases and V by 5 bases; bases with no gene match: 24. This CDR3 is 18 amino acids long. Per the germline V gene, CDR1 is GTSNPN and CDR2 is SVGIG (reference sequence). The clonotype originates from an older woman with acute myeloid leukemia. Some clones in this sample may be carry-over from other donors' samples. The V and J genes are TRBV30 and TRBJ1-1, with 12 nucleotides matching TRBD1. The sample here was peripheral blood mononuclear cells, taken before stem cell transplant. The DNA for the CDR3 is TGTGCCTGGGTCTTCCGGGACAGGGGGCCCCGTAAGCGACGTGGGGCTTTCTTT. This gives the protein CAWVFRDRGPRKRRGAFF.